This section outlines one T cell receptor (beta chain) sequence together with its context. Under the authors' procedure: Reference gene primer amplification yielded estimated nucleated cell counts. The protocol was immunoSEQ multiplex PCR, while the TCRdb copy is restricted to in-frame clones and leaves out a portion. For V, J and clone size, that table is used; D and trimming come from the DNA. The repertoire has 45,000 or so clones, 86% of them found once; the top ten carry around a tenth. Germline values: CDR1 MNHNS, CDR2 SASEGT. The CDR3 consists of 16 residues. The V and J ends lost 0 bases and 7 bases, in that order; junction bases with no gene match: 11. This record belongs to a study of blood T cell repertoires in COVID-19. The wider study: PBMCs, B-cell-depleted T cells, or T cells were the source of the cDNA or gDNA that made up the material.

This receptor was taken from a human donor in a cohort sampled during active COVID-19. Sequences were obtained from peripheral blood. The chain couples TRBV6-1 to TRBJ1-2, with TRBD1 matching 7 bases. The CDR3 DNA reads TGTGCCAGCAGTGAAGCGTATGGGGCAGGGGGACCTGGCTACACCTTC. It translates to CASSEAYGAGGPGYTF.